These 27 T cell receptor beta chains were all obtained from the same sample, sequenced in a study of radiotherapy plus CTLA-4 blockade in lung cancer (dated by TCRdb to 2016 to 2019). The library relied on the immunoSEQ multiplex PCR assay. TCRdb's version of the immuneACCESS table is confined to in-frame rearrangements and falls short of the full clone set. An unresolved V gene accounts for under half of the shortfall where checked; the remainder is of unknown origin. Here the sample has about 97,000 clones; roughly 79% occur a single time. The top ten clonotypes cover roughly 3.1% of the sample. Sequenced material: peripheral blood, taken from a patient treated with radiotherapy plus ipilimumab. These receptors originate from a human donor with non-small cell lung cancer who had a partial response to radiotherapy plus ipilimumab. Some clones in this sample may be carry-over from other donors' samples.

This sequence joins TRBV21-1 and TRBJ2-7; the table's D call, TRBD2, was not checked against the DNA. TRBV21-1 is noted as a pseudogene. This CDR3 comprises 14 residues. As DNA, the CDR3 is TGTGCCAGCATGGTAGCGGGAACTTCCTACGAGCAGTACTTC. Translating gives CASMVAGTSYEQYF.

The V call is TRBV9, the J call TRBJ2-4; TRBD2 might be the D (6 bases). V was cut by 0 bases and J by 1 base, with 8 bases left in between. The CDR3 is made up of 15 amino acids. Germline V CDR1 and CDR2: SGDLS, YYNGEE. CDR3 in amino acids: CASSVGREAKNIQYF. CDR3 nucleotides: TGTGCCAGCAGCGTAGGGAGGGAGGCCAAAAACATTCAGTACTTC.

The chain couples TRBV7-9 to TRBJ2-1; the match to TRBD2 covers 9 bases. The V and J ends lost 6 bases and 12 bases, in that order; junction bases with no gene match: 12. The CDR3 runs to 14 residues. Germline V CDR1 and CDR2: SEHNR, FQNEAQ (reference sequence). The CDR3 nucleotides are TGTGCCAGCAGTCGGTCTAGCGGGACCCCGCGGCAGTTCTTC. The encoded protein is CASSRSSGTPRQFF.

The chain couples TRBV28 to TRBJ1-6, with 10 bases identical to TRBD1. The CDR3 is 16 amino acids. Trimming at V came to 4 bases and at J to 9 bases, leaving 9 bases not matched to a gene. The germline V gene has CDR1 MDHEN and CDR2 SYDVKM. The CDR3 sequence: CASSYPVGQGSSPLHF. The CDR3 region has the DNA TGTGCCAGCAGTTACCCCGTGGGACAGGGGAGTTCACCCCTCCACTTT.

This chain's CDR3 is CASSFGVVSPLHF. DNA for the CDR3: TGTGCCAGCAGCTTCGGGGTTGTTTCACCCCTCCACTTT. V and J are TRBV6-5 and TRBJ1-6; D is unresolved. Germline-derived CDR1 and CDR2 are MNHEY and SVGAGI. There are 13 residues in the CDR3. V was trimmed by 6 bases and J by 9 bases, leaving 12 bases between them.

This clone has just a few counts. The V call is TRBV7-8, the J call TRBJ2-5, with 12 positions matching TRBD1. The CDR3 covers 16 residues. CDR1 SGHVS and CDR2 FQNEAQ come from the germline V gene. V shed 5 bases, J shed 4 bases, and the junction held 8 bases outside the gene matches. The CDR3 here is CASSPGTGGQGETQYF. CDR3 nucleotides: TGTGCCAGCAGCCCCGGGACAGGGGGCCAAGGAGAGACCCAGTACTTC.

The CDR3 DNA sequence: TGTGCCAGCAGGGCACAGGGGGCGGTTAGCAATCAGCCCCAGCATTTT. Amino acids: CASRAQGAVSNQPQHF. The chain uses TRBV27 and TRBJ1-5; TRBD1 matches 9 bases. V shed 6 bases, J shed 0 bases, and the junction held 6 bases outside the gene matches. The CDR3 covers 16 residues. Germline V gene sequence: CDR1 MNHEY, CDR2 SMNVEV (reference sequence).

The DNA for the CDR3 is TGTGCCAGCAGTTATATTTTCAGGGGCACTGAAGCTTTCTTT. Its translation is CASSYIFRGTEAFF. V gene TRBV6-6 combines with J gene TRBJ1-1; a weak D match, TRBD1 (6 bases). This CDR3 has 14 amino acids. The germline V and J ends were trimmed by 3 bases and 4 bases, with 12 bases remaining between them. The V gene's germline CDR1 is MNHNY and CDR2 SVGAGI (reference sequence).

J is TRBJ2-2 and V is TRBV29-1, with 7 bases matching TRBD1. After removal of 6 bases from V and 6 bases from J, the junction contained 4 bases not matched to a gene. The CDR3 is made up of 12 amino acids. Germline V gene sequence: CDR1 SQVTM, CDR2 ANQGSEA. This chain's CDR3 is CSVTRGSGELFF. In DNA form, the CDR3 reads TGCAGCGTGACCAGGGGGTCCGGGGAGCTGTTTTTT.

V gene TRBV28 combines with J gene TRBJ2-5; 8 nucleotides align to TRBD2. The CDR3 extends over 15 amino acids. Unmatched junction bases numbered 9, after V lost 4 bases and J lost 5 bases. CDR1 is MDHEN and CDR2 is SYDVKM in the germline V gene. DNA of the CDR3: TGTGCCAGCAGTTCCCCCGGGAGGGGCGTGGAGACCCAGTACTTC. Protein: CASSSPGRGVETQYF.

The CDR3 here is CASRGQGAAGELFF. CDR3 nucleotides: TGTGCCAGCAGGGGACAGGGGGCGGCCGGGGAGCTGTTTTTT. The V gene is TRBV27, the J gene TRBJ2-2; 12 bases align to TRBD1. Per the germline V gene, CDR1 is MNHEY and CDR2 is SMNVEV (reference sequence). Losses at the gene ends were 6 bases for V and 6 bases for J; bases not matched to a gene: 2. This CDR3 contains 14 residues.

The sample holds one count of this clone. The V call is TRBV7-8, the J call TRBJ1-5; the D is unclear. This CDR3 is 13 amino acids long. Germline CDR1 is SGHVS and CDR2 is FQNEAQ. V was cut by 7 bases and J by 5 bases, with 12 bases left in between. The CDR3 DNA reads as TGTGCCAGCACCCTAAACGGGTATCAGCCCCAGCATTTT. The encoded protein is CASTLNGYQPQHF.

This chain links TRBV5-1 with TRBJ2-3; D is unresolved. From germline, CDR1 is SGHRS and CDR2 YFSETQ. The CDR3 has 16 amino acids. Trimming cost V 3 bases and J 5 bases, with 19 bases left between them. In nucleotides, the CDR3 is TGCGCCAGCAGCTCCGCCGGGTCAGCTGAAGGAGATACGCAGTATTTT. Amino acid sequence: CASSSAGSAEGDTQYF.

The V gene is TRBV11-2, the J gene TRBJ2-7, with TRBD2 matching 8 bases. Losses at the gene ends were 2 bases for V and 4 bases for J; bases not matched to a gene: 10. The CDR3 loop spans 16 amino acids. Germline V gene sequence: CDR1 SGHAT, CDR2 FQNNGV. The CDR3 DNA sequence: TGTGCCAGCAGCTTAAGTGTAGCCCAGCGGGGGTACGAGCAGTACTTC. Protein sequence: CASSLSVAQRGYEQYF.

This clone was counted a few times. The V call is TRBV4-1, the J call TRBJ1-1, with D maybe TRBD1 (5 bases). Trimming pared 1 base from V and 6 bases from J, leaving 21 bases between. This CDR3 region has 17 residues. Germline V gene data show CDR1 as MGHRA and CDR2 as YSYEKL. CDR3 sequence reads: CASSQGNRLGRRAEAFF. The CDR3 coding sequence is TGCGCCAGCAGCCAAGGTAATCGCCTGGGGCGAAGGGCTGAAGCTTTCTTT.

This rearrangement joins TRBV7-2 to TRBJ2-1; 9 bases match TRBD2. V gave up 5 bases and J gave up 9 bases; unmatched junction bases: 11. This CDR3 is 15 amino acids long. Germline CDR1 SGHTA, CDR2 FQGNSA. This chain's CDR3 is CASSVGAGGWSEQFF. CDR3 nucleotides: TGTGCCAGCAGCGTGGGAGCGGGGGGATGGAGTGAGCAGTTCTTC.

This sequence joins TRBV5-1 and TRBJ2-7; maybe TRBD1 (5 bases). V gave up 5 bases and J gave up 5 bases, with 23 bases separating them. CDR1 and CDR2 (germline): SGHRS, YFSETQ. The CDR3 length is 16 residues. The CDR3 DNA reads TGCGCCAGCAGTCGAAACACAGGTACCGACTTCAACGAGCAGTACTTC. Amino acid sequence: CASSRNTGTDFNEQYF.

This chain joins TRBV20-1 and TRBJ2-7; D is undetermined. Germline V lookup: CDR1 DFQATT, CDR2 SNEGSKA (reference sequence). CDR3 size: 11 residues. CDR3 nucleotides: TGCAGCCCCCACTCCCGCTACGAGCAGTACTTC. Amino acids: CSPHSRYEQYF.

The chain carries TRBV28 and TRBJ2-7; D remains ambiguous. Germline V lookup: CDR1 MDHEN, CDR2 SYDVKM. The CDR3 is 12 amino acids. Trimming shortened V by 1 base and J by 4 bases, and 5 bases separated the two germline ends. This chain's CDR3 is CASSLSLYEQYF. CDR3 DNA sequence: TGTGCCAGCAGTTTATCACTATACGAGCAGTACTTC.

Relative to its sample, this clone is medium-sized. V usage is TRBV28 and J usage is TRBJ1-2; no clear D gene. Germline-derived CDR1 and CDR2 are MDHEN and SYDVKM. V was shortened by 6 bases and J by 1 base, with 27 bases between the two germline ends. The CDR3 runs 19 residues. The CDR3 reads CASSSQVVTHRNINYGYTF. DNA for the CDR3: TGTGCCAGCAGCTCTCAAGTGGTAACTCACAGAAATATTAACTATGGCTACACCTTC.

A word on this clone: The same CDR3 arises from other DNA sequences in this sample as well. The J gene is TRBJ2-1, the V gene TRBV7-6, with 8 nucleotides matching TRBD1. The germline gives CDR1 SGHVS, CDR2 FNYEAQ. Trimming at V came to 0 bases and at J to 6 bases, leaving 1 base not matched to a gene. This CDR3 comprises 14 residues. The CDR3 loop is CASSLAQGVNEQFF. The CDR3 coding sequence is TGTGCCAGCAGCTTAGCACAGGGGGTCAATGAGCAGTTCTTC.

This chain joins TRBV28 and TRBJ2-3; 8 bases match TRBD2. CDR3 length: 14 amino acids. V shed 8 bases and J 6 bases; nucleotides not matched to a gene: 10. From germline, CDR1 is MDHEN and CDR2 SYDVKM. DNA of the CDR3: TGTGCCAGCGTTCCCGGGACTAGACCCGATACGCAGTATTTT. Protein sequence: CASVPGTRPDTQYF. Using reference TRBV28 and TRBJ2-3 for the parts outside the CDR3, the full variable domain is DVKVTQSSRYLVKRTGEKVFLECVQDMDHENMFWYRQDPGLGLRLIYFSYDVKMKEKGDIPEGYSVSREKKERFSLILESASTNQTSMYLCASVPGTRPDTQYFGPGTRLTVL.

The genes are TRBV27 and TRBJ2-7; TRBD2 aligns across 9 bases. Germline loops: CDR1 MNHEY, CDR2 SMNVEV (reference sequence). This CDR3 comprises 14 residues. V lost 3 bases and J lost 6; bases outside the gene matches: 6. Here the CDR3 DNA reads TGTGCCAGCAGTTTTTCGCGGGGGGGTTTCGAGCAGTACTTC. This codes for CASSFSRGGFEQYF.

This chain connects TRBV30 to TRBJ2-1, with 8 bases aligning to TRBD1. Trimming took 3 bases from V and 9 from J; bases not matched to a gene: 4. The CDR3 totals 12 residues. The germline V gene has CDR1 GTSNPN and CDR2 SVGIG (reference sequence). CDR3 in amino acids: CAWSRDRGEQFF. The CDR3 region has the DNA TGTGCCTGGAGCCGAGACAGGGGTGAGCAGTTCTTC.

The V gene is TRBV30, the J gene TRBJ1-1; D gene unclear. This CDR3 is built from 14 residues. V was pared by 1 base and J by 1 base, with 10 bases between. CDR1 and CDR2 from the germline V gene are GTSNPN and SVGIG (reference sequence). The CDR3 loop reads CAWSALGKNTEAFF. The CDR3 DNA reads as TGTGCCTGGAGTGCCCTCGGTAAGAACACTGAAGCTTTCTTT.

The chain employs TRBV9 and TRBJ2-7; the match to TRBD2 covers 16 bases. With V trimmed by 1 base and J by 0 bases, 10 bases remained unmatched. Germline V CDR1 and CDR2: SGDLS, YYNGEE. This CDR3 has 20 residues. This CDR3 is CASSVTTGTSGGDCSYEQYF. CDR3 nucleotide sequence: TGTGCCAGCAGCGTAACCACCGGGACTAGCGGGGGGGACTGCTCCTACGAGCAGTACTTC.

This clone was observed a few times. The V call is TRBV7-8, the J call TRBJ2-5; perhaps TRBD2 as D (5 bases). Germline V CDR1 and CDR2: SGHVS, FQNEAQ. V was shortened by 1 base and J by 4 bases, with 7 bases between the two germline ends. The CDR3 runs to 13 residues. CDR3 sequence (DNA): TGTGCCAGCAGCTTAGGGCTAGCAGAGACCCAGTACTTC. Translating gives CASSLGLAETQYF.